The 27 T cell receptor beta chains below were found in one sample sequenced in a study of blood T cell repertoires in COVID-19. Produced via immunoSEQ multiplex PCR; TCRdb's table is partial and in-frame only. Among approximately 28,000 clones, around 87% were seen once, and the ten largest hold over 5%. Sequenced input: peripheral blood. The receptors come from a man aged 55 to 69 with active COVID-19.

This clone has a single count. The DNA of the CDR3 is TGCGCCAGCAGCCGGACAGGGGTCCTATATGGCTACACCTTC. Its translation: CASSRTGVLYGYTF. The V gene is TRBV5-1, the J gene TRBJ1-2, with 9 bases lining up with TRBD1. Germline lookup yields CDR1 SGHRS and CDR2 YFSETQ. This CDR3 comprises 14 residues. V shed 4 bases and J 5 bases; nucleotides not matched to a gene: 6.

The chain uses TRBV5-1 and TRBJ2-3, with 9 bases fitting TRBD1. The CDR3 is made up of 17 amino acids. Losses at the gene ends were 5 bases for V and 4 bases for J; bases not matched to a gene: 14. The germline CDR1 and CDR2 sequences are SGHRS and YFSETQ. The CDR3 DNA is TGCGCCAGCAGAAGGGGGGACAGGGACCTTAGATCAGATACGCAGTATTTT. It codes for CASRRGDRDLRSDTQYF.

The chain recombines TRBV4-1 with TRBJ2-7; D might be TRBD2 (7 bases). Germline V gene data show CDR1 as MGHRA and CDR2 as YSYEKL. The CDR3 contains 14 residues. V shed 1 base and J shed 4 bases, with 11 bases lying between them. The CDR3 sequence is CASSQVGGQYEQYF. CDR3 nucleotides: TGCGCCAGCAGCCAAGTCGGGGGGCAATACGAGCAGTACTTC.

CDR3 nucleotides: TGTGCCAGCAGGTCGTGGACAGAGCAAGAGACCCAGTACTTC. Translation gives CASRSWTEQETQYF. This chain links TRBV11-2 with TRBJ2-5, with D possibly TRBD1 on 6 matching bases. Germline V gives CDR1 SGHAT, CDR2 FQNNGV. CDR3 length: 14 residues. The V gene lost 6 bases and the J gene lost 2 bases, with 13 bases spanning the gap. Complete variable domain (other parts from reference TRBV11-2 and TRBJ2-5): EAGVAQSPRYKIIEKRQSVAFWCNPISGHATLYWYQQILGQGPKLLIQFQNNGVVDDSQLPKDRFSAERLKGVDSTLKIQPAKLEDSAVYLCASRSWTEQETQYFGPGTRLLVL.

The rearrangement joins TRBV5-1 to TRBJ2-5; 7 bases map to TRBD1. CDR1 SGHRS and CDR2 YFSETQ come from the germline V gene. V lost 7 bases and J lost 1; bases outside the gene matches: 7. The CDR3 runs 14 residues. The CDR3 is CASVKGGGQETQYF. The DNA of the CDR3 is TGCGCCAGCGTCAAAGGGGGCGGCCAAGAGACCCAGTACTTC.

The gene calls are TRBV10-1 and TRBJ2-7; 9 bases agree with TRBD1. The trim removed 3 bases at V and 2 bases at J, leaving 2 bases unmatched. CDR3 length equals 14 residues. Per germline, CDR1 WNHNN and CDR2 SYGVQD (reference sequence). The CDR3, as DNA: TGCGCCAGCAGTGAACAGGGGGCTACCTACGAGCAGTACTTC. This translates into CASSEQGATYEQYF.

This clone has a handful of counts. This chain joins TRBV3-1 (or the pseudogene TRBV3-2) and TRBJ1-5; D remains ambiguous. V was shortened by 0 bases and J by 11 bases, with 11 bases between the two germline ends. This CDR3 has 13 residues. From germline, CDR1 is LGHDT and CDR2 YNNKEL (reference sequence). The CDR3 sequence: CASSQDRVGSQHF. The CDR3 region has the DNA TGTGCCAGCAGCCAAGACCGGGTTGGGTCCCAGCATTTT.

The gene calls are TRBV14 and TRBJ2-1, with 15 positions matching TRBD2. This CDR3 region has 19 residues. Germline trimming cut 3 bases from V and 3 bases from J; bases unmatched to any gene: 9. The germline gives CDR1 SGHDN, CDR2 FVKESK. The CDR3 DNA is TGTGCCAGCAGCCATCCAAGGCCGGGACTAGCGGGGGGCTACAATGAGCAGTTCTTC. Its translation: CASSHPRPGLAGGYNEQFF.

The chain uses TRBV6-2 or TRBV6-3 and TRBJ2-7; TRBD2 matches at 11 bases. V lost 5 bases, J lost 1 base, and 1 base stayed unmatched. Looked up from germline, CDR1 is MNHEY and CDR2 is SVGEGT. The CDR3 is made up of 14 amino acids. The CDR3 DNA follows: TGTGCCAGCAGTAGGACTAGCGGGTCCTACGAGCAGTACTTC. Its translation: CASSRTSGSYEQYF.

V gene TRBV10-3 combines with J gene TRBJ2-3; possibly TRBD2 for D (7 bases). CDR3 length: 14 residues. The ends were cut back, 4 bases at V and 4 bases at J, with 12 bases in the middle. The germline CDR1 and CDR2 sequences are ENHRY and SYGVKD. Here the CDR3 reads CAISVGGPADTQYF. For the CDR3, the DNA is TGTGCCATCAGTGTGGGGGGGCCCGCAGATACGCAGTATTTT.

The CDR3 reads CASSWGGEAFF. The CDR3 DNA sequence: TGTGCCAGCAGCTGGGGGGGTGAAGCTTTCTTT. The rearrangement joins TRBV7-9 to TRBJ1-1; TRBD1 is a possible D gene (5 bases). CDR3 size: 11 residues. Germline V gene sequence: CDR1 SEHNR, CDR2 FQNEAQ (reference sequence). Between the trimmed V and J ends, which lost 4 bases and 7 bases, there was a span of 7 bases.

This clone appeared a few times. This chain links TRBV5-8 with TRBJ2-1; D unclear. Trimming left V 4 bases short and J 10 bases short, with 9 bases between. The CDR3 is 11 amino acids. The germline gives CDR1 SGHTS, CDR2 YDEGEE. In nucleotides, the CDR3 is TGTGCCAGCAGCCCAAGACACGAGCAGTTCTTC. Its protein product is CASSPRHEQFF.

A few counts support this clone. The chain carries TRBV19 and TRBJ1-2; D perhaps matches TRBD1 (6 bases). V shed 1 base and J shed 6 bases, with 12 bases lying between them. The CDR3 is 14 amino acids. Germline V gene sequence: CDR1 LNHDA, CDR2 SQIVND (reference sequence). The CDR3 spells CASSIGGTRDGYTF. In nucleotides, the CDR3 is TGTGCCAGTAGTATAGGTGGGACACGAGATGGCTACACCTTC. Based on the CDR3 plus reference TRBV19 and TRBJ1-2, the full variable domain is DGGITQSPKYLFRKEGQNVTLSCEQNLNHDAMYWYRQDPGQGLRLIYYSQIVNDFQKGDIAEGYSVSREKKESFPLTVTSAQKNPTAFYLCASSIGGTRDGYTFGSGTRLTVV.

J is TRBJ1-3 and V is TRBV3-1 (or the pseudogene TRBV3-2); possibly TRBD1 for D (5 bases). The CDR3 totals 16 residues. V was trimmed by 0 bases and J by 4 bases, leaving 13 bases between them. Germline loops: CDR1 LGHDT, CDR2 YNNKEL (reference sequence). CDR3 loop: CASSQDRRGSGNTIYF. In DNA, the CDR3 is TGTGCCAGCAGCCAAGATAGGAGGGGTTCAGGAAACACCATATATTTT.

The chain uses TRBV28 and TRBJ2-1; TRBD1 aligns across 7 bases. CDR1 MDHEN and CDR2 SYDVKM come from the germline V gene. The length of the CDR3 is 16 residues. Losses at the gene ends were 6 bases for V and 2 bases for J; bases not matched to a gene: 10. CDR3 sequence (DNA): TGTGCCAGCAGCAAACCCACAGGGGTTACCTACAATGAGCAGTTCTTC. Translation gives CASSKPTGVTYNEQFF.

The chain uses TRBV16 and TRBJ1-1, with D unresolved. From germline, CDR1 is KGHSY and CDR2 FQNENV. The CDR3 has 14 residues. V was cut by 5 bases and J by 2 bases, with 12 bases left in between. CDR3: CASSSRRGNTEAFF. The CDR3 DNA follows: TGTGCCAGCAGCTCCAGACGGGGAAACACTGAAGCTTTCTTT.

This clone was observed a single time. J is TRBJ2-5 and V is TRBV4-1; 12 bases fit TRBD2. The CDR3 length is 17 residues. Unmatched junction bases numbered 10, after V lost 4 bases and J lost 4 bases. Per the germline V gene, CDR1 is MGHRA and CDR2 is YSYEKL. CDR3 coding DNA: TGCGCCAGCAGCCGTCTGACTAGCGGGGGTTCCGGAGAGACCCAGTACTTC. Amino acid sequence: CASSRLTSGGSGETQYF.

This clone was counted between two and nine times. The chain joins TRBV2 to TRBJ2-7, with 9 bases that match TRBD1. CDR1 and CDR2 from the germline V gene are SNHLY and FYNNEI. The CDR3 loop spans 15 amino acids. With V trimmed by 8 bases and J by 5 bases, 13 bases remained unmatched. The CDR3 coding sequence is TGTGCCAGCCAGGGACAGGGAGTTCTTGGCCACGAGCAGTACTTC. Its protein product is CASQGQGVLGHEQYF.

The J gene is TRBJ2-3, the V gene TRBV2, with 9 nucleotides matching TRBD2. Trimming cost V 6 bases and J 2 bases; bases outside gene matches: 3. Germline CDR1 and CDR2: SNHLY and FYNNEI. The CDR3 is 14 residues long. The CDR3, as DNA: TGTGCCAGCAGGAGCGGGGGGCTCACAGATACGCAGTATTTT. Residues: CASRSGGLTDTQYF. The full variable domain, completed using reference TRBV2 and TRBJ2-3, is EPEVTQTPSHQVTQMGQEVILRCVPISNHLYFYWYRQILGQKVEFLVSFYNNEISEKSEIFDDQFSVERPDGSNFTLKIRSTKLEDSAMYFCASRSGGLTDTQYFGPGTRLTVL.

The CDR3 loop reads CASSPGLAGVQGTQYF. The CDR3 DNA reads TGCGCCAGCAGCCCGGGTCTAGCGGGGGTCCAGGGTACGCAGTATTTT. V is TRBV4-1 and J is TRBJ2-3, with 10 bases identical to TRBD2. Germline V gene sequence: CDR1 MGHRA, CDR2 YSYEKL. This CDR3 comprises 16 residues. Trimming took 4 bases from V and 8 from J; bases not matched to a gene: 12.

In its sample, this clone was seen a few times. V and J are TRBV2 and TRBJ2-1; maybe TRBD2 (5 bases). Per the germline V gene, CDR1 is SNHLY and CDR2 is FYNNEI. The V end was cut by 7 bases, the J end by 7 bases, with 20 bases between. The CDR3 covers 15 residues. This chain's CDR3 is CASTQDLVISNEQFF. As DNA, the CDR3 is TGTGCCAGCACCCAGGACTTAGTAATTTCAAATGAGCAGTTCTTC.

V gene TRBV3-1 (or the pseudogene TRBV3-2) combines with J gene TRBJ1-4; 8 nucleotides align to TRBD1. Germline V gene data show CDR1 as LGHDT and CDR2 as YNNKEL (reference sequence). The CDR3 has 16 amino acids. With V trimmed by 4 bases and J by 4 bases, 8 bases remained unmatched. The CDR3 is CASSPTRGRFNEKLFF. CDR3 nucleotides: TGTGCCAGCAGCCCGACCAGGGGGCGGTTTAATGAAAAACTGTTTTTT.

V usage is TRBV5-6 and J usage is TRBJ1-3; D is uncertain. Germline lookup yields CDR1 SGHDT and CDR2 YYEEEE. The length of the CDR3 is 16 residues. V was shortened by 1 base and J by 8 bases, with 19 bases between the two germline ends. The CDR3 here is CASSLPGGRRPDTIYF. CDR3 in DNA: TGTGCCAGCAGCTTGCCCGGCGGCAGAAGGCCAGACACCATATATTTT.

This rearrangement joins TRBV3-1 (or the pseudogene TRBV3-2) to TRBJ2-1, with 8 bases lining up with TRBD2. Germline V gene sequence: CDR1 LGHDT, CDR2 YNNKEL (reference sequence). The V segment lost 4 bases and the J segment 6 bases; nucleotides outside the gene matches: 14. CDR3 length: 17 residues. CDR3 loop: CASSPYSGTSLSNEQFF. DNA of the CDR3: TGTGCCAGCAGCCCCTACTCCGGGACTAGTTTGAGCAATGAGCAGTTCTTC.

This clone came up once. The chain joins TRBV18 to TRBJ2-5; maybe TRBD2 (5 bases). V lost 3 bases to trimming and J lost 1 base, with 6 bases between them. Looked up from germline, CDR1 is KGHSH and CDR2 is LQKENI. The CDR3 has 13 amino acids. The CDR3 spells CASSPAGQETQYF. CDR3 DNA: TGTGCCAGCTCACCCGCGGGCCAAGAGACCCAGTACTTC.

The gene calls are TRBV5-3 and TRBJ1-3, with D unresolved. TRBV5-3 is an open reading frame whose function is uncertain. This CDR3 comprises 14 residues. Trimming cost V 0 bases and J 8 bases, with 12 bases left between them. The CDR3 reads CARSLAWLEDTIYF. CDR3 in DNA: TGTGCCAGAAGCTTGGCCTGGCTTGAGGACACCATATATTTT.

This clone was seen a single time. The rearrangement links TRBV4-1 to TRBJ2-1; TRBD2 matches 9 bases. Per germline, CDR1 MGHRA and CDR2 YSYEKL. CDR3 length: 15 amino acids. Unmatched junction bases numbered 5, after V lost 3 bases and J lost 5 bases. This chain's CDR3 is CASSHRTSANNEQFF. As DNA, the CDR3 is TGCGCCAGCAGCCATAGGACTAGCGCTAACAATGAGCAGTTCTTC.